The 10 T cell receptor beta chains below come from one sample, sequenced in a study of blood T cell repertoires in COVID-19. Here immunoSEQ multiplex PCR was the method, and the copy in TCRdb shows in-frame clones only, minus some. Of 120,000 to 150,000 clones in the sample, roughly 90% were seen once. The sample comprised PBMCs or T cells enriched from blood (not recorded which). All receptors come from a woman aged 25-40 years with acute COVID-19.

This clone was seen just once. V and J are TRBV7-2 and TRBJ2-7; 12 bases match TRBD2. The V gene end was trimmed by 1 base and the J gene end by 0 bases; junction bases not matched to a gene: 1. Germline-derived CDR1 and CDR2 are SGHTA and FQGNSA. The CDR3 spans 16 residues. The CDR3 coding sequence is TGTGCCAGCAGCTTAGAGACTAGCGGGAGCTCCTACGAGCAGTACTTC. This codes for CASSLETSGSSYEQYF.

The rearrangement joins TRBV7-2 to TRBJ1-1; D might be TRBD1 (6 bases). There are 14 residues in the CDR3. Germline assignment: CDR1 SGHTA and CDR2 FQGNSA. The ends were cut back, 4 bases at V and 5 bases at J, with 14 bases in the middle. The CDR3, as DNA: TGTGCCAGCAGCTCCCAGGGACAAGGGACTGAAGCTTTCTTT. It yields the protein CASSSQGQGTEAFF.

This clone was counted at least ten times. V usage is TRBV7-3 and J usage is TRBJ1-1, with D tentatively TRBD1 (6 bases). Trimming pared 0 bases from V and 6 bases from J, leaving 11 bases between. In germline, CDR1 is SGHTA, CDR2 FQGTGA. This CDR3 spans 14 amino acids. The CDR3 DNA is TGTGCCAGCAGCTTAACGGGCGCAGGGGCTGAAGCTTTCTTT. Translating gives CASSLTGAGAEAFF.

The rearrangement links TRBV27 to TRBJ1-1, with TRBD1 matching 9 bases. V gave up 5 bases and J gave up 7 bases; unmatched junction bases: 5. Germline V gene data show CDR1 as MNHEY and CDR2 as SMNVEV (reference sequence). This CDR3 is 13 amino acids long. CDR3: CASSPRTGDEAFF. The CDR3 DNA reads TGTGCCAGCAGTCCAAGGACAGGGGATGAAGCTTTCTTT.

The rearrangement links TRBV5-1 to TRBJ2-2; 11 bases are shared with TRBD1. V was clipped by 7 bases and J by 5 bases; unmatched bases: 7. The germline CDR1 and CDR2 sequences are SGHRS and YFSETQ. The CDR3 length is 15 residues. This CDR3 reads CASEPGDRGTGELFF. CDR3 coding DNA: TGCGCCAGCGAGCCCGGGGACAGGGGGACCGGGGAGCTGTTTTTT.

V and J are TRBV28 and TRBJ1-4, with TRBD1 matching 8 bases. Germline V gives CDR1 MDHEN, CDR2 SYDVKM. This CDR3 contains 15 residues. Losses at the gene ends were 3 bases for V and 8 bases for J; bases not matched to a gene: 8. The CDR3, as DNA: TGTGCCAGCAGTTTCCTGGACAGGGTCGGAGAAAAACTGTTTTTT. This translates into CASSFLDRVGEKLFF. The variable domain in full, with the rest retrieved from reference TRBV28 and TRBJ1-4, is DVKVTQSSRYLVKRTGEKVFLECVQDMDHENMFWYRQDPGLGLRLIYFSYDVKMKEKGDIPEGYSVSREKKERFSLILESASTNQTSMYLCASSFLDRVGEKLFFGSGTQLSVL.

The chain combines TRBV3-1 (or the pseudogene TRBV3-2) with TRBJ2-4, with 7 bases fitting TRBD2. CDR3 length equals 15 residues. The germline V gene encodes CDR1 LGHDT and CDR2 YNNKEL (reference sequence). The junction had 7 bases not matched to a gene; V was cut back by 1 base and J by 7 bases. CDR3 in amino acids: CASSQVTSSVNIQYF. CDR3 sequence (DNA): TGTGCCAGCAGCCAAGTGACTAGCTCAGTGAACATTCAGTACTTC.

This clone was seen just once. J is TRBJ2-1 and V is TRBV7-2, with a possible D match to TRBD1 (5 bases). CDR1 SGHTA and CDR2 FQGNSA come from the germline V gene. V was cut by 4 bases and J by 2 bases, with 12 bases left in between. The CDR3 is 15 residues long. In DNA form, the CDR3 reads TGTGCCAGCAGCTCGAATCGGACAACCTACAATGAGCAGTTCTTC. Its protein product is CASSSNRTTYNEQFF.

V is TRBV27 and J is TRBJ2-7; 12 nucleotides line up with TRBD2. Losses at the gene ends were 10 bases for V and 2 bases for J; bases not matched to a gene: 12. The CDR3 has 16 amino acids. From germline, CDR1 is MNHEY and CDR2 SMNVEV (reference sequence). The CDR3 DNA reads TGTGCCACTAAGATAAAGGGACTAGCGGGCGCCTACGAGCAGTACTTC. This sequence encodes CATKIKGLAGAYEQYF.

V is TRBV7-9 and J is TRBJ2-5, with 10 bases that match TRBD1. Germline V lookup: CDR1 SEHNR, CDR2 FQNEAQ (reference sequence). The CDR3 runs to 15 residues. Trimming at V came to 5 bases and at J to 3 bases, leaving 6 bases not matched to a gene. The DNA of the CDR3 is TGTGCCAGCAGCATAGGACAGGGGGTTGAAGAGACCCAGTACTTC. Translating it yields CASSIGQGVEETQYF.